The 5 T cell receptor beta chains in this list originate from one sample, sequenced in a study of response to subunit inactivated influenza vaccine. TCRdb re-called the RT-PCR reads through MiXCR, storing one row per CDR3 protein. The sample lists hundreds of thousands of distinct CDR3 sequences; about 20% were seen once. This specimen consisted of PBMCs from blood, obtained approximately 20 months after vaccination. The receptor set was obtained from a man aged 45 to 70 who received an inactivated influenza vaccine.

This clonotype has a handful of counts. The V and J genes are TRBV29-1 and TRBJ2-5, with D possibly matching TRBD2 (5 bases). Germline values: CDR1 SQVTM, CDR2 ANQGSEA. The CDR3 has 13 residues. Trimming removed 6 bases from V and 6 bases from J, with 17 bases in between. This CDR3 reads CSVPIGVAQTQYF. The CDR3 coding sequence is TGCAGCGTGCCAATCGGGGTCGCACAGACCCAGTACTTC.

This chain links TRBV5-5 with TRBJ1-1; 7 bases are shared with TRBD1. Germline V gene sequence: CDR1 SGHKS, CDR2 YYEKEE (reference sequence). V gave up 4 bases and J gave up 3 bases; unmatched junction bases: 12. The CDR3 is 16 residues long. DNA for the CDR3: TGTGCCAGCAGCCCTCCTTGGACAGGTATGGACACTGAAGCTTTCTTT. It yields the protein CASSPPWTGMDTEAFF. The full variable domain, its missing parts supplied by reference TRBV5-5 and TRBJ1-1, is DAGVTQSPTHLIKTRGQQVTLRCSPISGHKSVSWYQQVLGQGPQFIFQYYEKEERGRGNFPDRFSARQFPNYSSELNVNALLLGDSALYLCASSPPWTGMDTEAFFGQGTRLTVV.

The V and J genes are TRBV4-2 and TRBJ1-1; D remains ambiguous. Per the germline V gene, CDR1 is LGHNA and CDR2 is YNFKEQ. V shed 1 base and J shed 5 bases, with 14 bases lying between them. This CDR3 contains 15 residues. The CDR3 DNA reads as TGTGCCAGCAGCCAAGGGTTGACGGAGGGTACTGAAGCTTTCTTT. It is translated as CASSQGLTEGTEAFF.

CDR3 nucleotide sequence: TGCGCCAGCAGCTTTAACTCCCCCACCACAGATACGCAGTATTTT. Its protein is CASSFNSPTTDTQYF. This rearrangement joins TRBV5-1 to TRBJ2-3; D is uncertain. V shed 2 bases and J shed 2 bases, with 12 bases lying between them. Germline-derived CDR1 and CDR2 are SGHRS and YFSETQ. This CDR3 contains 15 residues. Variable domain in full (rest from reference TRBV5-1 and TRBJ2-3): KAGVTQTPRYLIKTRGQQVTLSCSPISGHRSVSWYQQTPGQGLQFLFEYFSETQRNKGNFPGRFSGRQFSNSRSEMNVSTLELGDSALYLCASSFNSPTTDTQYFGPGTRLTVL.

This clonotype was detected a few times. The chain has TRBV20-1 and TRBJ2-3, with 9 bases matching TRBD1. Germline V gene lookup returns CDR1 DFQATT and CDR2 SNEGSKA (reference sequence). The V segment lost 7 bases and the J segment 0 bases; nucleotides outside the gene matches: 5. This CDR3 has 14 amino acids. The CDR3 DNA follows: TGCAGTGGCCTACAGGGGGCGAGCACAGATACGCAGTATTTT. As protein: CSGLQGASTDTQYF.